The sequence of this T cell receptor (beta chain) was determined in a study of blood T cell repertoires in COVID-19. The assay was immunoSEQ multiplex PCR, and TCRdb's table has in-frame clones only and misses some. The sample comprises tens of thousands of clones, approximately 84% of which are singletons, and approximately 10% rests with the top ten. V lost 3 bases and J 8 bases, leaving 10 bases between the germline ends. Germline assignment: CDR1 LNHDA and CDR2 SQIVND (reference sequence). The CDR3 length is 13 residues. The sample consisted of peripheral blood. This receptor was taken from a human donor in a cohort sampled during active COVID-19. V usage is TRBV19 and J usage is TRBJ1-4; D unresolved. The CDR3 DNA reads TGTGCCAGTAGTATTGTCCTTGAGGAAAAACTGTTTTTT. This sequence encodes CASSIVLEEKLFF.